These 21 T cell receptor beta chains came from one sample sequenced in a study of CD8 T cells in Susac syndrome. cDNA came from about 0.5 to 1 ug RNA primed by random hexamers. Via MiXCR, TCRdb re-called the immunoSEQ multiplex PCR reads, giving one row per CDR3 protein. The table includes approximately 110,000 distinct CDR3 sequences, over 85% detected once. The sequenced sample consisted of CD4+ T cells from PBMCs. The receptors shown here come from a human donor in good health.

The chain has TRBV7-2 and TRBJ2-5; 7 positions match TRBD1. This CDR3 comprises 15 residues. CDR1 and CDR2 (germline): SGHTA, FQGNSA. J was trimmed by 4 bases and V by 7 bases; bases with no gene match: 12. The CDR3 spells CASTELTGAAETQYF. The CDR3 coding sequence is TGTGCCAGCACCGAATTAACAGGGGCCGCAGAGACCCAGTACTTC.

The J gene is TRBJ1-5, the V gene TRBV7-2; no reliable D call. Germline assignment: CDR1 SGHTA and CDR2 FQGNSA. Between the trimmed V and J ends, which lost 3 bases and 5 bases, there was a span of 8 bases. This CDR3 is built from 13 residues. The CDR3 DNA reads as TGTGCCAGCAGCTTCCACGGGGATCAGCCCCAGCATTTT. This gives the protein CASSFHGDQPQHF.

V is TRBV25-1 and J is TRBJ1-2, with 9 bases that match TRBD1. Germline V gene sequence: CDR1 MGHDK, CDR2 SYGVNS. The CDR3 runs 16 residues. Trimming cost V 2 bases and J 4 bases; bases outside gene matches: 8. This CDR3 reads CASSEDWTGVAYGYTF. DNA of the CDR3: TGTGCCAGCAGTGAAGATTGGACAGGGGTCGCCTATGGCTACACCTTC.

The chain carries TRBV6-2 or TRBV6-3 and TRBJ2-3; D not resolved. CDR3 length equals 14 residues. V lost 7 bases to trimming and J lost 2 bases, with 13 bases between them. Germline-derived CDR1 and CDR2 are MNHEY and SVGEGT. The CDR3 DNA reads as TGTGCCAGCACTCATCCGATAGACACAGATACGCAGTATTTT. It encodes CASTHPIDTDTQYF.

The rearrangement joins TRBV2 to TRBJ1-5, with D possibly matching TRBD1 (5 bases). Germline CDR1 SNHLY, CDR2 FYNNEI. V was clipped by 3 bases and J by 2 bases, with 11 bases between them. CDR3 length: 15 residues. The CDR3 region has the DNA TGTGCCAGCAGTGACTACAGGTCCGGCAATCAGCCCCAGCATTTT. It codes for CASSDYRSGNQPQHF.

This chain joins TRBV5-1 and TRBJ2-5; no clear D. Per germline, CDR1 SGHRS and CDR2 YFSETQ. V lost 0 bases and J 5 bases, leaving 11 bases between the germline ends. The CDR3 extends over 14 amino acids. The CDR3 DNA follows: TGCGCCAGCAGCTTGGCGACTTACGTTGAGACCCAGTACTTC. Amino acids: CASSLATYVETQYF.

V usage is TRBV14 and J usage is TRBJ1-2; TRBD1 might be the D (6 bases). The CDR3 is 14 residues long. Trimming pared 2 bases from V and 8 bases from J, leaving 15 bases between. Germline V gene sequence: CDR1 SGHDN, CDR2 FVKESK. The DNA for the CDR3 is TGTGCCAGCAGCCAAATAACAGGGTCAGGCGGCTACACCTTC. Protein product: CASSQITGSGGYTF.

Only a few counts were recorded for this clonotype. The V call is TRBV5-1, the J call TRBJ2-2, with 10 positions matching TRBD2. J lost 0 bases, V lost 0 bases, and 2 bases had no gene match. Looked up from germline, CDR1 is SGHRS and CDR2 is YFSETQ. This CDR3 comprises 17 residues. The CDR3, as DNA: TGCGCCAGCAGCTTGGTTGGACTAGCGGCGAACACCGGGGAGCTGTTTTTT. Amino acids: CASSLVGLAANTGELFF.

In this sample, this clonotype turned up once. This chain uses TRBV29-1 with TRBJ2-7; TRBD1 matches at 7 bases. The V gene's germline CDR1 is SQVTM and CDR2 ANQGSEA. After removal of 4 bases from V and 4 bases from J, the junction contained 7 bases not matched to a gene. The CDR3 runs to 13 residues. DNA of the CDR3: TGCAGCGTTGGGAGCAGGGGGATGTACGAGCAGTACTTC. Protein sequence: CSVGSRGMYEQYF.

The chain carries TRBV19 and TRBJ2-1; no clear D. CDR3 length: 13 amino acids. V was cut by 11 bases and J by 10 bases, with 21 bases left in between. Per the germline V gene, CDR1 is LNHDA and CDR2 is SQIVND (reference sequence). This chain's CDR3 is CASLGGVPWEQFF. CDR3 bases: TGTGCCTCCCTAGGTGGAGTACCGTGGGAGCAGTTCTTC.

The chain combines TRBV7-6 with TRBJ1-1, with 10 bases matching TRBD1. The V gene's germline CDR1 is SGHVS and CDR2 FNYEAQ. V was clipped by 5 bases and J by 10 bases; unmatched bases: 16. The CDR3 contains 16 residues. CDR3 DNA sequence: TGTGCCAGCAGCCTGGGGACAGGGGCATCCCCATCCCGAGCTTTCTTT. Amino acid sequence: CASSLGTGASPSRAFF.

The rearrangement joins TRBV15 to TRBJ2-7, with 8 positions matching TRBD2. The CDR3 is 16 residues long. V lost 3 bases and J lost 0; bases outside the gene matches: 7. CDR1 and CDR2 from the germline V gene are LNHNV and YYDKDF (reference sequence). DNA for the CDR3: TGTGCCACCAGCAGCACTAGCGGCAGGAGCTCCTACGAGCAGTACTTC. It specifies CATSSTSGRSSYEQYF. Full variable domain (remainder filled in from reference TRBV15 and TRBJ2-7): DAMVIQNPRYQVTQFGKPVTLSCSQTLNHNVMYWYQQKSSQAPKLLFHYYDKDFNNEADTPDNFQSRRPNTSFCFLDIRSPGLGDTAMYLCATSSTSGRSSYEQYFGPGTRLTVT.

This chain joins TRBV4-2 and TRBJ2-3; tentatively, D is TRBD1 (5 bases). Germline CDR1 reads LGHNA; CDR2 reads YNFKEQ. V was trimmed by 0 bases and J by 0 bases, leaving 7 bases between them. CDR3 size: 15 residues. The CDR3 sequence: CASSQERQSTDTQYF. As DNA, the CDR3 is TGTGCCAGCAGCCAAGAGCGACAGAGCACAGATACGCAGTATTTT.

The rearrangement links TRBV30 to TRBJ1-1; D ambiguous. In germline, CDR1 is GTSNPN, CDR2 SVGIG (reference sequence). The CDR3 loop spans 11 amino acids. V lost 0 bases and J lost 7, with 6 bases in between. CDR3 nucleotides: TGTGCCTGGAGTGTATATTATGAAGCTTTCTTT. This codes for CAWSVYYEAFF. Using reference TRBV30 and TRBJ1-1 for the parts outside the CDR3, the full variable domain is SQTIHQWPATLVQPVGSPLSLECTVEGTSNPNLYWYRQAAGRGLQLLFYSVGIGQISSEVPQNLSASRPQDRQFILSSKKLLLSDSGFYLCAWSVYYEAFFGQGTRLTVV.

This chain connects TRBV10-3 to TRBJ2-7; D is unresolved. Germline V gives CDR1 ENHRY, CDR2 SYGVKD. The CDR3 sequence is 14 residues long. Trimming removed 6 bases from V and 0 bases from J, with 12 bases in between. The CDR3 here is CAIRDGSSSYEQYF. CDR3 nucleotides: TGTGCCATCAGGGATGGTAGTTCCTCCTACGAGCAGTACTTC.

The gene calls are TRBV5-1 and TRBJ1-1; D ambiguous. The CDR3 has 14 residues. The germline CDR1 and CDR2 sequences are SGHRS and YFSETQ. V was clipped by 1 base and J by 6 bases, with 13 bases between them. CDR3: CASSLRVGSAEAFF. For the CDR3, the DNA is TGCGCCAGCAGCTTGCGCGTGGGGTCCGCTGAAGCTTTCTTT.

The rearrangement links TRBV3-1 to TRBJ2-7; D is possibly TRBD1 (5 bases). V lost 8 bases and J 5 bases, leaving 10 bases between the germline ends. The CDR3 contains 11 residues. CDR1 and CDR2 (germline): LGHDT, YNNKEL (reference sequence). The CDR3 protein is CASCKGNEQYF. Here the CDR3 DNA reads TGTGCCAGCTGTAAGGGGAACGAGCAGTACTTC.

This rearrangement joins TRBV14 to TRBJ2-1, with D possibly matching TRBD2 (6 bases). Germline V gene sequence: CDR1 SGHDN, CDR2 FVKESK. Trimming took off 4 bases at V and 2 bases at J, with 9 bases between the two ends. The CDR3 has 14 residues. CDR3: CASSRDSAYNEQFF. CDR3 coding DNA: TGTGCCAGCAGCCGGGACTCGGCCTACAATGAGCAGTTCTTC.

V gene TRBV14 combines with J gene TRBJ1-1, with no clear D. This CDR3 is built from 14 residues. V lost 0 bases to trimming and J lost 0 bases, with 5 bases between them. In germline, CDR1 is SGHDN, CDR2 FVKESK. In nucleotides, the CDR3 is TGTGCCAGCAGCCAAGACTCAGTGAACACTGAAGCTTTCTTT. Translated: CASSQDSVNTEAFF.

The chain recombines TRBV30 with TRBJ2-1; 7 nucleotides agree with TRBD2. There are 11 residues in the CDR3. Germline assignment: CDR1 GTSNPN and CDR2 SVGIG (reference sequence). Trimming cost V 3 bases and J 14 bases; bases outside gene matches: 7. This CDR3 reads CAWRSWTSEFF. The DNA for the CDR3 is TGTGCCTGGAGATCCTGGACTAGTGAGTTCTTC.

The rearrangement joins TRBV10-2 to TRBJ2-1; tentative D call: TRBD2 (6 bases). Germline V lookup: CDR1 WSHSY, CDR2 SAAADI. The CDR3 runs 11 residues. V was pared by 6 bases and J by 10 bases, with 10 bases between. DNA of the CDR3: TGCGCCAGCAGACTAGCAGGGGAGCAGTTCTTC. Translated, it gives CASRLAGEQFF.